The text below deals with one TCR beta chain. This entry is derived from a study of blood T cell repertoires in COVID-19. The CDR3 sequence is 14 residues long. Trimming removed 2 bases at V and 1 base at J, with 6 bases between. Per the germline V gene, CDR1 is SGHDN and CDR2 is FVKESK. TCRdb's table, derived via immunoSEQ multiplex PCR, lists solely in-frame clones and lacks some. The sample lists roughly 70,000 clones, roughly 88% seen once, with nearly 4% in the top ten. V usage is TRBV14 and J usage is TRBJ1-5, with no clear D. Material for sequencing was peripheral blood. The sequence derives from a man aged 65-85 years with acute or convalescent COVID-19. The CDR3 here is CASSQLLSNQPQHF. The CDR3 DNA reads TGTGCCAGCAGCCAACTTTTGAGCAATCAGCCCCAGCATTTT.